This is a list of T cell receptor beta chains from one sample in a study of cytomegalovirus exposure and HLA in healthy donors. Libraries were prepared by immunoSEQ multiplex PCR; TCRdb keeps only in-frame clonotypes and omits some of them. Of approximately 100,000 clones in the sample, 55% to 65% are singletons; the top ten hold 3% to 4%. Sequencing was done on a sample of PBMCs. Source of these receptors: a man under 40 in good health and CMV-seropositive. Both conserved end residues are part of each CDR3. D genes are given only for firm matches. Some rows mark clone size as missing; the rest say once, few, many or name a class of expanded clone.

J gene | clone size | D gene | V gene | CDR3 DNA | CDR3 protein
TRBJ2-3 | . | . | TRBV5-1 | TGCGCCAGCAGCTTTCAGTCCCTAGACACAGATACGCAGTATTTT | CASSFQSLDTDTQYF
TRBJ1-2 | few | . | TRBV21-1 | TGTGCCAGCAGCAAAGATAAGGGGACCTTC | CASSKDKGTF
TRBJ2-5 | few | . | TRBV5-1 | TGCGCCAGCAGCCTGATACCGGGAGAGACCCAGTACTTC | CASSLIPGETQYF
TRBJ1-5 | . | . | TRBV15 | TGTGCCACCAGCAGAGACCCGCCAGTCAGCAATCAGCCCCAGCATTTT | CATSRDPPVSNQPQHF
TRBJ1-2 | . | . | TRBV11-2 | TGTGCCAGCAGCCCCAACCTAGACCCGGGAGAGGGCTACACCTTC | CASSPNLDPGEGYTF
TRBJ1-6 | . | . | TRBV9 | TGTGCCAGCACTAGGACAGCAGAAAATTCACCCCTCCACTTT | CASTRTAENSPLHF
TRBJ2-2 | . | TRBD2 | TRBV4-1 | TGCGCCAGCAGCCAAGTGGTTAGCGGGACCACCGGGGAGCTGTTTTTT | CASSQVVSGTTGELFF
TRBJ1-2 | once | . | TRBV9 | TGTGCCAGCAGGCCGCGGCAGGGGCCTTCCGAGGGGGGCTACACCTTC | CASRPRQGPSEGGYTF
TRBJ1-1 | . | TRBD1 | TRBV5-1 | TGCGCCAGCAGCCCACAGGGGGCCTTCGGCACTGAAGCTTTCTTT | CASSPQGAFGTEAFF
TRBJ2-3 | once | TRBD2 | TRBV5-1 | TGCGCCAGCAGCTTGGGGCGCGGGGGGACAGATACGCAGTATTTT | CASSLGRGGTDTQYF
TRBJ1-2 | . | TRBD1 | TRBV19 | TGTGCCAGTAGTAGGACAGGGACCCAACGTGGCTACACCTTC | CASSRTGTQRGYTF
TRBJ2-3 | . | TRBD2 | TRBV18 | TGTGCCAGCTCACCATACTCGGGGGGGGCAACAGATACGCAGTATTTT | CASSPYSGGATDTQYF
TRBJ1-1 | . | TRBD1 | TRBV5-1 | TGCGCCAGCAGCCAAGGACAGGGGTTGAACACTGAAGCTTTCTTT | CASSQGQGLNTEAFF
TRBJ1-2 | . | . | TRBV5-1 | TGCGCCAGCAGCTTTGGAGGGGATCATGGCTACACCTTC | CASSFGGDHGYTF
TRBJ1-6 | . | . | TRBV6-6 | TGTGCCAGCAGTTACGAGGCGGAAGCTTCACCCCTCCACTTT | CASSYEAEASPLHF
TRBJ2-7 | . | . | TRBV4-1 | TGCGCCAGCAGAGCGATAGGAAGGGGGAATTACGAGCAGTACTTC | CASRAIGRGNYEQYF
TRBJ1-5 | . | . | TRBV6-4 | TGTGCCAGCAGTGACTCTGGGTGGTTAGACGGGAATCAGCCCCAGCATTTT | CASSDSGWLDGNQPQHF
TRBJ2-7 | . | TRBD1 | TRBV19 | TGTGCCAGTAGGCCCGGGACAGGGGACTACTACGAGCAGTACTTC | CASRPGTGDYYEQYF
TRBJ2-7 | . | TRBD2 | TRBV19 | TGTGCCAGTAGTATCGACGGGCTAGCGGGCTACGAGCAGTACTTC | CASSIDGLAGYEQYF
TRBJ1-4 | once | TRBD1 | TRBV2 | TGTGCCAGCGGAGGGGACAGGGAAAATGAAAAACTGTTTTTT | CASGGDRENEKLFF
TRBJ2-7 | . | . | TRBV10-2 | TGCGCCAGCAGTTCAGGGCCCTACGAGCAGTACTTC | CASSSGPYEQYF
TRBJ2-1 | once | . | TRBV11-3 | TGTGCCAGCAGCTTAGGACGATTCCTAGGTGAGCAGTTCTTC | CASSLGRFLGEQFF
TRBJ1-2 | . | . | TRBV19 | TGTGCCAGTAACGGGGTAAGGGACTATGGCTACACCTTC | CASNGVRDYGYTF
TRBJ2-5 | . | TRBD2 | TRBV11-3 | TGTGCCAGCAGCTTAGATCGGACTAGCGGGGGGGCCGGAGAGACCCAGTACTTC | CASSLDRTSGGAGETQYF
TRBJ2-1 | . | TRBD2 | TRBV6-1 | TGTGCCAGCAGTGAACTCCTAGCGGGGGGGTTATATGAGCAGTTCTTC | CASSELLAGGLYEQFF
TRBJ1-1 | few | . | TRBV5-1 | TGCGCCAGCAGCTCGTCAGGCCTGAGCCTTGAAGCTTTCTTT | CASSSSGLSLEAFF